This T cell receptor (beta chain) emerged from a study of spatial heterogeneity in lung cancer. This CDR3 contains 15 residues. CDR1 and CDR2 (germline): DFQATT, SNEGSKA (reference sequence). Time point noted: sample taken at primary tumor resection. From tumor, nontumor lung or frozen PBMC, whole RNA was taken unsorted for sequencing. Unique molecular identifiers, one per molecule, were present on every TCR cDNA molecule. TCRdb reprocessed the 5' RACE reads with MiXCR, giving one entry per CDR3 protein. In the table there are about 12,000 distinct CDR3 sequences, approximately 15% of which are singletons.

The receptor was derived from a male donor with early-stage non-small cell lung cancer. The V call is TRBV20-1, the J call TRBJ2-2, with a possible D match to TRBD2 (6 bases). Sequencing was performed on PBMCs, taken at surgery. For the CDR3, the DNA is TGCACCGGGGGTTGTAGGGAGTTGGGCACCGGGGAGCTGTTTTTT. This encodes CTGGCRELGTGELFF.